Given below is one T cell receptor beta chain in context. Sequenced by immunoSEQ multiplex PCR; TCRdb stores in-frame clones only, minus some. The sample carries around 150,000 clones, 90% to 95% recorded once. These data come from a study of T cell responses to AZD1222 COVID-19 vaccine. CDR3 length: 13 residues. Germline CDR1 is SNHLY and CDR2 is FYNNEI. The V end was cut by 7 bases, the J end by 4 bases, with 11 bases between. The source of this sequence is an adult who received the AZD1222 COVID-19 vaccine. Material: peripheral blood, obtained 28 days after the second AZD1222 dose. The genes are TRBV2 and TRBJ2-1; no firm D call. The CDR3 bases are TGTGCCAGCACGTCTCTACAGTACAATGAGCAGTTCTTC. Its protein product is CASTSLQYNEQFF.